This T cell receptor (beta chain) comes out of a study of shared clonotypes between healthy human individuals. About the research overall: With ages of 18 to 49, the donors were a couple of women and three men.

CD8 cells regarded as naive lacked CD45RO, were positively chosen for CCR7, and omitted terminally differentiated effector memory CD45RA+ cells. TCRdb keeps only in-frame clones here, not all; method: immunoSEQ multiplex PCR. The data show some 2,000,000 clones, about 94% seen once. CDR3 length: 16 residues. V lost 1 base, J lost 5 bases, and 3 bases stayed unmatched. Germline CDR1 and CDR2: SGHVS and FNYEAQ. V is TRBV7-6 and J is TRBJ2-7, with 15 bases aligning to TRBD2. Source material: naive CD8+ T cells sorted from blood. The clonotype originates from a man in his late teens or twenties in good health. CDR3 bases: TGTGCCAGCAGCTTAGAAGGGACTAGCGGGAGGAACGAGCAGTACTTC. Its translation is CASSLEGTSGRNEQYF.